The T cell receptor (beta chain) under discussion was sequenced for a study of T cell changes during pregnancy in multiple sclerosis. TCRdb keeps only in-frame clones here, not all; method: immunoSEQ multiplex PCR. The table has roughly 110,000 clones, roughly 89% seen once. The CDR3 is made up of 17 amino acids. Germline CDR1 reads LNHDA; CDR2 reads SQIVND (reference sequence). J gave up 4 bases and V 4 bases, and 13 bases lay outside the gene matches. Material: peripheral blood, obtained before pregnancy. The source is a female donor with multiple sclerosis, enrolled in a pregnancy study. The rearrangement uses TRBV19 and TRBJ2-1, with TRBD1 identical over 7 bases. The CDR3 coding sequence is TGTGCCAGTAGTACTTCGACAGGGATCCGGCCTTACAATGAGCAGTTCTTC. Translating it yields CASSTSTGIRPYNEQFF.